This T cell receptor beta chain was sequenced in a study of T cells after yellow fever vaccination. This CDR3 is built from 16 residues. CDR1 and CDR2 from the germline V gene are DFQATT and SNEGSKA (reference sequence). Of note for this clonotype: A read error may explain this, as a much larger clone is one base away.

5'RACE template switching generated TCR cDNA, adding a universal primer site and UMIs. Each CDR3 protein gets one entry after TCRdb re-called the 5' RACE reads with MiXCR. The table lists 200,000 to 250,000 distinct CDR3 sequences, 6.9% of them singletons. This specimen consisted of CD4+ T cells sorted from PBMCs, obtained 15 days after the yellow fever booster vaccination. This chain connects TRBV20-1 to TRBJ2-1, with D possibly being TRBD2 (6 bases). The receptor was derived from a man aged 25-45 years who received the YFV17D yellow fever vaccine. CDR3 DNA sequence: TGCTGTGCTAGAGATGGGAGGAAGAGCTCCTACAATGAGCAGTTCTTC. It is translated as CCARDGRKSSYNEQFF.